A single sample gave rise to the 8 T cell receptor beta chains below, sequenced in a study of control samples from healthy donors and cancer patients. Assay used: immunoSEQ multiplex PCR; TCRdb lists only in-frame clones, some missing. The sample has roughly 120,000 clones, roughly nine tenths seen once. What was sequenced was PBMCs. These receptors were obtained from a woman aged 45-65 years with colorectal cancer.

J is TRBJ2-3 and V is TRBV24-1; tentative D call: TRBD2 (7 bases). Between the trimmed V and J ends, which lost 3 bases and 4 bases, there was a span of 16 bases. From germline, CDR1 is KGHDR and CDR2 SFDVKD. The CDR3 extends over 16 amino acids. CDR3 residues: CATSDQARGGADTQYF. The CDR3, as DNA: TGTGCCACCAGTGATCAGGCTAGGGGGGGGGCAGATACGCAGTATTTT.

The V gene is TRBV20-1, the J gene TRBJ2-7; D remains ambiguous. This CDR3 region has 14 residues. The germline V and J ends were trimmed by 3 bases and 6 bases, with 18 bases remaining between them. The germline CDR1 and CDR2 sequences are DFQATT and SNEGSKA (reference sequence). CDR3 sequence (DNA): TGCAGTGCTAGTTTCTTGGCCCCAGGTTCCGAGCAGTACTTC. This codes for CSASFLAPGSEQYF.

DNA of the CDR3: TGTGCCAGCAGCCCCCGGACTAACTATGGCTACACCTTC. Translating it yields CASSPRTNYGYTF. This rearrangement joins TRBV9 to TRBJ1-2; no clear D. Germline CDR1 SGDLS, CDR2 YYNGEE. With 4 bases removed from V and 0 bases from J, the gap between germline ends came to 7 bases. The CDR3 has 13 residues.

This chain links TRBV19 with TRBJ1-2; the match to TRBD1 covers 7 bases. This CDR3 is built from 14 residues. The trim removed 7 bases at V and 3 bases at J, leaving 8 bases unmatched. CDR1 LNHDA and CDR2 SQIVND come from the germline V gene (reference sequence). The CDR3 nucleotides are TGTGCCAGTACCCTTAGACAGGGTTACTATGGCTACACCTTC. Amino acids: CASTLRQGYYGYTF.

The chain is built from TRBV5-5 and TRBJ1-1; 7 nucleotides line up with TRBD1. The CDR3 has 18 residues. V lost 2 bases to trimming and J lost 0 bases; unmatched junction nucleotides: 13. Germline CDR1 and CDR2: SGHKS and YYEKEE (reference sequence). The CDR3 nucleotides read TGTGCCAGCAGCTTTTACCCTCCGACAGGGAACCTGAACACTGAAGCTTTCTTT. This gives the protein CASSFYPPTGNLNTEAFF.

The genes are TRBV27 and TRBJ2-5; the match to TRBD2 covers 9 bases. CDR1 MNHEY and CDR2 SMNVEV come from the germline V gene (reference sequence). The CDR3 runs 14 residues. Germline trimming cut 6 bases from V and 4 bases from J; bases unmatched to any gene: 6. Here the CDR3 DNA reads TGTGCCAGCAGCGCCGGGACTAGCACAGAGACCCAGTACTTC. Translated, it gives CASSAGTSTETQYF.

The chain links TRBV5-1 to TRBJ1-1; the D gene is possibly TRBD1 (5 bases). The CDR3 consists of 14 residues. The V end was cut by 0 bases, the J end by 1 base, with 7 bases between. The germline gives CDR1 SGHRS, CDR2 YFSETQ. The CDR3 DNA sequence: TGCGCCAGCAGCTTGGTTGGGGCGAACACTGAAGCTTTCTTT. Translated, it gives CASSLVGANTEAFF.

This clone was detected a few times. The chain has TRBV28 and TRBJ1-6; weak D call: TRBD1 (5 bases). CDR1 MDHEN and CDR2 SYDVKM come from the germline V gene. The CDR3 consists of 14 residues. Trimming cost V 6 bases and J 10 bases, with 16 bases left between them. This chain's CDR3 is CASRGDGPRSPLHF. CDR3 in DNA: TGTGCCAGCAGGGGGGACGGCCCCAGATCACCCCTCCACTTT.